This entry features one TCR beta chain sequence. The data belong to a study of CD8 T cells in Susac syndrome. Trimming cost V 5 bases and J 8 bases, with 4 bases left between them. The CDR3 extends over 11 amino acids. CDR1 and CDR2 from the germline V gene are SGHVS and FQNEAQ. RNA amounts of about 0.5 to 1 ug underwent reverse transcription with random hexamers. A multiplex approach, immunoSEQ multiplex PCR, amplified TCR beta CDR3 across 54 Vbeta and 13 Jbeta. TCRdb reprocessed the immunoSEQ multiplex PCR reads via MiXCR and lists one record per CDR3 protein. This table has around 200,000 distinct CDR3 sequences, just under 95% appearing once. The authors negatively isolated CD8+ and CD4+ T cells and FACS-enriched TEMRA cells.

The sequenced sample consisted of CD4+ T cells from PBMCs. The V gene is TRBV7-8, the J gene TRBJ1-6; D ambiguous. The sequence was obtained from a human donor with multiple sclerosis. Here the CDR3 reads CASSDHSPLHF. CDR3 bases: TGTGCCAGCAGCGATCATTCACCCCTCCACTTT.